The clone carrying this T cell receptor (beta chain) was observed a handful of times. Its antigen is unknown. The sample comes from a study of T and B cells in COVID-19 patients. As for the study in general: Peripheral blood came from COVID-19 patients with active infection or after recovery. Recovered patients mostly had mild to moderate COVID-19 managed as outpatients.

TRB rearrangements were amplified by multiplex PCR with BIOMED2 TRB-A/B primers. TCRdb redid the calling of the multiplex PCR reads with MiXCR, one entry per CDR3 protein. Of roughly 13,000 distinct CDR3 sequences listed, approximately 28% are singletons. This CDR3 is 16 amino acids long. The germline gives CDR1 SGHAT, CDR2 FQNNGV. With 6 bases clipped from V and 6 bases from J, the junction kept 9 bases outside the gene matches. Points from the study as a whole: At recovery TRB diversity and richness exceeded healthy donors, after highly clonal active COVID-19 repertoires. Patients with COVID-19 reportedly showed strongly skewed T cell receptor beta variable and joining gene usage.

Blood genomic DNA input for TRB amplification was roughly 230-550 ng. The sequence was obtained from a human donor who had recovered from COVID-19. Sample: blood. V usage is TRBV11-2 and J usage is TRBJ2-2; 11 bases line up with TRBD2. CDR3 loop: CASRTLAGGPPGELFF. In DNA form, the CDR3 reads TGTGCCAGCAGAACTTTAGCGGGAGGGCCTCCCGGGGAGCTGTTTTTT.